One sample yielded the 2 T cell receptor beta chains listed below, sequenced in a study of cytomegalovirus exposure and HLA in healthy donors. The PCR employed 60 Vbeta primers together with 13 Jbeta primers. Clones were sequenced by immunoSEQ multiplex PCR, and TCRdb holds only the in-frame ones, with some missing. The repertoire has fewer than 200,000 clones, over 60% of them found once; the top ten carry 0.85% to 1%. Sequenced: PBMCs. These receptors were collected from a woman in her forties or fifties in good health and CMV-seropositive.

The J gene is TRBJ2-3, the V gene TRBV6-1, with D tentatively TRBD1 (6 bases). Germline V gene sequence: CDR1 MNHNS, CDR2 SASEGT. This CDR3 is built from 15 residues. V was cut by 6 bases and J by 1 base, with 14 bases left in between. The CDR3 region is CASSRTAYGTDTQYF. The CDR3 nucleotides read TGTGCCAGCAGCCGGACAGCTTACGGCACAGATACGCAGTATTTT.

This clone showed up just once. This chain links TRBV20-1 with TRBJ2-7; D unresolved. This CDR3 has 11 residues. V lost 7 bases, J lost 3 bases, and 10 bases lay in between. Germline CDR1 reads DFQATT; CDR2 reads SNEGSKA (reference sequence). The CDR3 DNA sequence: TGCAGTGGACGACTCCGCTACGAGCAGTACTTC. It is translated as CSGRLRYEQYF.